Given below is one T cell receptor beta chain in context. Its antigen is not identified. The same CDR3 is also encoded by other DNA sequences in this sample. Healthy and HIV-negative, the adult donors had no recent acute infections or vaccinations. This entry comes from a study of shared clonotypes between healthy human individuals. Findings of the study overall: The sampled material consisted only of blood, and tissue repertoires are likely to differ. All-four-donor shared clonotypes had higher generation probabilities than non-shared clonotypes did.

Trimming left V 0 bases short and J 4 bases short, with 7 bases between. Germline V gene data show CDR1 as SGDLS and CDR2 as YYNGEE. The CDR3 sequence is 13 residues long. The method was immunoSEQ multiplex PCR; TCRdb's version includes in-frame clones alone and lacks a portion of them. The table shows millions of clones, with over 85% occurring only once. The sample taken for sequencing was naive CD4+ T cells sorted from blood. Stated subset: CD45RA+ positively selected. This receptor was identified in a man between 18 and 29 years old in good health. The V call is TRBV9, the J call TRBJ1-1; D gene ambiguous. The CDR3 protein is CASSVATGTEAFF. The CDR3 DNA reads TGTGCCAGCAGCGTAGCTACCGGCACTGAAGCTTTCTTT.